This T cell receptor beta chain was documented in a study of T cell changes during pregnancy in multiple sclerosis. CDR3 length: 12 amino acids. Trimming took 7 bases from V and 2 from J, leaving 11 bases between them. Germline V CDR1 and CDR2: SQVTM, ANQGSEA. Generated by immunoSEQ multiplex PCR, the TCRdb table keeps only in-frame clones and is missing some. Of more than 95,000 clones in the sample, approximately 90% are singletons; the top ten hold 0.75% to 0.95%. Sequencing used peripheral blood, obtained after pregnancy. The receptor was derived from a female donor with multiple sclerosis, enrolled in a pregnancy study. This chain links TRBV29-1 with TRBJ1-2; D might be TRBD1 (5 bases). The CDR3: CSAGTHNYGYTF. In DNA, the CDR3 is TGCAGCGCCGGGACTCACAACTATGGCTACACCTTC.